These T cell receptor beta chains were read from a single sample in a study of CD8+CD57+ T cells in acquired aplastic anemia. MiXCR, run by TCRdb on the reads, gives a single entry per CDR3 protein. The repertoire includes around 180,000 distinct CDR3 sequences, around 60% of them detected once, and about 41% sits in the top ten. Sequenced: sorted CD4+, CD8+, or CD8+CD57+ T cells (not recorded which) from PBMCs. All receptors derive from a human donor in good health. The CDR3 runs from the conserved cysteine through the conserved F or W. Each record gives: D gene, clone size, J gene, V gene, CDR3 DNA, CDR3 protein. The D gene is left open where the match is weak. The size of a clone is reported for some rows only, either as once, few or many, or as a class for expanded clones.

>TRBD1|NA|TRBJ1-5|TRBV20-1
TGCAGTGCTAGACAGGCGGGACAGGGGTATCAGCCCCAGCATTTT
CSARQAGQGYQPQHF
>TRBD2|NA|TRBJ2-7|TRBV20-1
TGCAGTGCTAGAGGACTAGCGGGAGTAAGCGAGCAGTACTTC
CSARGLAGVSEQYF
>NA|few|TRBJ2-7|TRBV7-7
TGTGCCAGCAGCTTAGACACCACCAGCGAGCAGTACTTC
CASSLDTTSEQYF
>TRBD1|NA|TRBJ2-7|TRBV29-1
TGCAGCGTTGCGACAGGGACCCTTCACGAGCAGTACTTC
CSVATGTLHEQYF
>NA|once|TRBJ1-1|TRBV29-1
TGCAGCGGTCGATGGGAGGGGGTGAACACTGAAGCTTTCTTT
CSGRWEGVNTEAFF
>NA|many|TRBJ1-2|TRBV6-5
TGTGCCAGCAGTTACTCGGAATTGGTTGGCTACACCTTC
CASSYSELVGYTF
>TRBD1|NA|TRBJ1-1|TRBV29-1
TGCAGCGCCGCGACAGGGGTGAACACTGAAGCTTTCTTT
CSAATGVNTEAFF
>TRBD1|NA|TRBJ2-5|TRBV11-3
TGTGCCAGCAGCTTAGGAACAGGGGGTTGGGAGACCCAGTACTTC
CASSLGTGGWETQYF
>NA|few|TRBJ2-3|TRBV20-1
TGCAGTGCACCGGGGAGCACAGATACGCAGTATTTT
CSAPGSTDTQYF
>NA|few|TRBJ2-4|TRBV30
TGTGCCTGGAACACCGGGACGGTGAAAAACATTCAGTACTTC
CAWNTGTVKNIQYF
>NA|many|TRBJ2-7|TRBV6-1
TGTGCCAGCAGTGAAGGGACCTCCTTTGGTCCCTACGAGCAGTACTTC
CASSEGTSFGPYEQYF
>NA|NA|TRBJ1-3|TRBV7-9
TGTGCCAGCAGCCCTGCGGACACCATATATTTT
CASSPADTIYF
>TRBD1|NA|TRBJ2-7|TRBV29-1
TGCAGCGTGCGACAGGGGTTTTTAGGACCCTACGAGCAGTACTTC
CSVRQGFLGPYEQYF
>NA|NA|TRBJ2-5|TRBV7-2
TGTGCCAGCAGCTTAGGGAATAGACAAGAGACCCAGTACTTC
CASSLGNRQETQYF
>NA|NA|TRBJ1-1|TRBV15
TGTGCCCCGCCTGTGCAAGCTTTCTTT
CAPPVQAFF
>NA|once|TRBJ2-7|TRBV10-3
TGTGCCATCAGGATTACCCGGGACGGAGGCTACGAGCAGTACTTC
CAIRITRDGGYEQYF
>TRBD1|few|TRBJ1-2|TRBV28
TGTGCCAGCAGCCCCCCGGGACAGGGGGCGAACTATGGCTACACCTTC
CASSPPGQGANYGYTF
>NA|NA|TRBJ2-6|TRBV24-1
TGTGCCACCAGTGATAGTCTAGGAGGGGGCTCTGGGGCCAACGTCCTGACTTTC
CATSDSLGGGSGANVLTF
>NA|many|TRBJ2-3|TRBV29-1
TGCAGCGTTGTGCTCGACGGGACAAGCACAGATACGCAGTATTTT
CSVVLDGTSTDTQYF
>NA|few|TRBJ1-2|TRBV19
TGTGCCAGTAGTATAGAAGGCACCCCAAGGAACTATGGCTACACCTTC
CASSIEGTPRNYGYTF
>TRBD1|NA|TRBJ2-7|TRBV2
TGTGCCAGCAGATCGGGACAGGGGAACGAGCAGTACTTC
CASRSGQGNEQYF
>TRBD1|few|TRBJ2-7|TRBV29-1
TGCAGCGCCGGGACAGGGGCCTACGAGCAGTACTTC
CSAGTGAYEQYF
>TRBD1|NA|TRBJ2-3|TRBV12-5
TGTGCTAGTGGTGGTGACAGGGAATTAGATACGCAGTATTTT
CASGGDRELDTQYF
>TRBD1|NA|TRBJ2-7|TRBV9
TGTGCCAGCAGCCAAGGATTGTGGTCCGGGACAGGCGACGAGCAGTACTTC
CASSQGLWSGTGDEQYF
>NA|NA|TRBJ2-7|TRBV25-1
TGTGCCAGCAGTTTTTCTAGCGTGGCCTCCTACGAGCAGTACTTC
CASSFSSVASYEQYF
>TRBD1|NA|TRBJ1-5|TRBV24-1
TGTGCCACCAGTCCGACACAGGGGAAAAAATCCAATCAGCCCCAGCATTTT
CATSPTQGKKSNQPQHF
>TRBD2|NA|TRBJ2-1|TRBV29-1
TGCAGCGTTGAAAGTGGCCTAGCGGGGGGCAGTGAGCAGTTCTTC
CSVESGLAGGSEQFF
>NA|NA|TRBJ1-3|TRBV2
TGTGCCAGCATCGGGGACATCTCCGGAAACATCATATATTTT
CASIGDISGNIIYF
>NA|many|TRBJ2-1|TRBV11-2
TGTGCCAGCAGCTTATCGGCCAGTTACAATGAGCAGTTCTTC
CASSLSASYNEQFF
>NA|once|TRBJ2-1|TRBV7-3
TGTGCCAGCAGCCCCACCGTCGTTGAGCAGTTCTTC
CASSPTVVEQFF
>TRBD2|many|TRBJ2-2|TRBV2
TGTGCCAGCAGTGGAGATAGCGGGAGTTGGACCGGGGAGCTGTTTTTT
CASSGDSGSWTGELFF
>TRBD2|many|TRBJ2-1|TRBV7-3
TGTGCCAGCAGCTTATTCTCCCGGGCTAGCGGGCTTAGCTCCTACAATGAGCAGTTCTTC
CASSLFSRASGLSSYNEQFF
>NA|many|TRBJ2-7|TRBV7-9
TGTGCCAGCAGCAGGACTGCATACGAGCAGTACTTC
CASSRTAYEQYF
>NA|NA|TRBJ1-2|TRBV9
TGTGCCAGCAGCGCTCAGGGGAACTATGGCTACACCTTC
CASSAQGNYGYTF
>NA|NA|TRBJ2-7|TRBV28
TGTGCCAGCAGTTTACACAGGGCCGATACCAATTCCTACGAGCAGTACTTC
CASSLHRADTNSYEQYF
>NA|few|TRBJ2-2|TRBV7-9
TGTGCCACCATCACTAGGGACACCGGGGAGCTGTTTTTT
CATITRDTGELFF
>TRBD1|NA|TRBJ1-6|TRBV2
TGTGCCAGCAGTCTGCGGACAGGGGGCAAGGATTCACCCCTCCACTTT
CASSLRTGGKDSPLHF
>TRBD2|many|TRBJ2-2|TRBV30
TGTGCCTGGAGGGGACTAGCCGGGGAGCTGTTTTTT
CAWRGLAGELFF
>NA|few|TRBJ2-5|TRBV9
TGTGCCAGCAGCGTAGGGGTCGGCCAGGGCTTGGGGGAGACCCAGTACTTC
CASSVGVGQGLGETQYF
>TRBD2|many|TRBJ2-5|TRBV7-8
TGTGCCAGCAGCTTATGGGCGGGGGGGCCCGGAGAGACCCAGTACTTC
CASSLWAGGPGETQYF
>TRBD1|NA|TRBJ2-7|TRBV20-1
TGCAGTGCTAGACAGGGGGCGAAAAACGAGCAGTACTTC
CSARQGAKNEQYF
>NA|NA|TRBJ2-1|TRBV5-6
TGTGCCAGCAGCTTGCCCGCAGGGTGGCAGTTCTTC
CASSLPAGWQFF
>TRBD1|many|TRBJ1-2|TRBV7-8
TGTGCCAGCAGCTTAACGGCAGGGGGCGCAGGCTATGGCTACACCTTC
CASSLTAGGAGYGYTF
>TRBD2|NA|TRBJ2-7|TRBV9
TGTGCCAGCAGTTGGGCGGGGGGCCCTAGCGAGCAGTACTTC
CASSWAGGPSEQYF
>NA|few|TRBJ2-7|TRBV5-6
TGTGCCAGCAGCTTGGGAGGGTCCGACGAGCAGTACTTC
CASSLGGSDEQYF
>TRBD1|NA|TRBJ2-1|TRBV7-9
TGTGCCAGCAGCTCAGAACAGGGGGATGGCTACAATGAGCAGTTCTTC
CASSSEQGDGYNEQFF
>NA|many|TRBJ1-1|TRBV30
TGTGCCTGGACAGGGTCCGTGAACACTGAAGCTTTCTTT
CAWTGSVNTEAFF
>TRBD1|NA|TRBJ2-2|TRBV6-4
TGTGCCAGCAGATCCGGGACAGGGGGCTCCGGGGAGCTGTTTTTT
CASRSGTGGSGELFF
>TRBD2|NA|TRBJ2-3|TRBV7-2
TGTGCCAGCAGACTAGCGCCTAGCACAGATACGCAGTATTTT
CASRLAPSTDTQYF
>NA|NA|TRBJ2-7|TRBV9
TGTGCCAGCAGCATGGACGGATACGAGCAGTACTTC
CASSMDGYEQYF
>TRBD1|many|TRBJ2-1|TRBV15
TGTGCCACCAGCATCCGCAGGACTGAGGGACAGCGACCGTACAATGAGCAGTTCTTC
CATSIRRTEGQRPYNEQFF
>NA|NA|TRBJ1-1|TRBV2
TGTGCCAGCAGTGAAGCAGGTTTGTCAATCGAAGCTTTCTTT
CASSEAGLSIEAFF
>TRBD1|NA|TRBJ2-5|TRBV2
TGTGCCAGCAGTGGGCCAGGGGGTGGAGAGACCCAGTACTTC
CASSGPGGGETQYF
>TRBD2|many|TRBJ2-7|TRBV19
TGTGCCAGTAGTACTAGCGGGAGGGGCGAGCAGTACTTC
CASSTSGRGEQYF
>NA|NA|TRBJ2-3|TRBV7-9
TGTGCCAGCAGCGGTGACAGGGAGGGCCTCAATGAGCAGTATTTT
CASSGDREGLNEQYF
>NA|NA|TRBJ1-6|TRBV10-3
TGTGCCATCAGTGATTTGAGAGCAGATTCACCCCTCCACTTT
CAISDLRADSPLHF
>NA|few|TRBJ2-3|TRBV30
TGTGCCTGGGTAGCGGATAGCACAGATACGCAGTATTTT
CAWVADSTDTQYF
>NA|NA|TRBJ2-7|TRBV2
TGTGCCAGCAGTGTGGGGCCGACATCCTACGAGCAGTACTTC
CASSVGPTSYEQYF